This TCR beta chain was found in a study of T-cell memory formation after mild COVID-19. Across the whole study: There were largely donor-specific TCR clusters. Study-wide points: Prior to infection, memory already included some responding clones, suggesting cross-reactive memory joined.

The CDR3 is 16 residues long. The germline CDR1 and CDR2 sequences are SEHNR and FQNEAQ (reference sequence). Trimming pared 0 bases from V and 4 bases from J, leaving 14 bases between. This clonotype has a handful of counts. Its antigen is currently unknown. TCRdb analysed the 5' RACE reads with MiXCR anew, one entry per CDR3 protein. This sample has 190,000 or so distinct CDR3 sequences, with roughly a fifth found just once. The chain has TRBV7-9 and TRBJ2-3, with D perhaps TRBD1 or TRBD2 (5 bases each). Source material: PBMCs or a T cell subset sorted from them (not recorded which). The clonotype originates from an adult woman who had mild COVID-19 (a few samples of this study predate the infection). Cell type and time point are not known. The CDR3 sequence is CASSLAGTPVSDTQYF. The CDR3, as DNA: TGTGCCAGCAGCTTAGCCGGGACGCCTGTGTCAGATACGCAGTATTTT.